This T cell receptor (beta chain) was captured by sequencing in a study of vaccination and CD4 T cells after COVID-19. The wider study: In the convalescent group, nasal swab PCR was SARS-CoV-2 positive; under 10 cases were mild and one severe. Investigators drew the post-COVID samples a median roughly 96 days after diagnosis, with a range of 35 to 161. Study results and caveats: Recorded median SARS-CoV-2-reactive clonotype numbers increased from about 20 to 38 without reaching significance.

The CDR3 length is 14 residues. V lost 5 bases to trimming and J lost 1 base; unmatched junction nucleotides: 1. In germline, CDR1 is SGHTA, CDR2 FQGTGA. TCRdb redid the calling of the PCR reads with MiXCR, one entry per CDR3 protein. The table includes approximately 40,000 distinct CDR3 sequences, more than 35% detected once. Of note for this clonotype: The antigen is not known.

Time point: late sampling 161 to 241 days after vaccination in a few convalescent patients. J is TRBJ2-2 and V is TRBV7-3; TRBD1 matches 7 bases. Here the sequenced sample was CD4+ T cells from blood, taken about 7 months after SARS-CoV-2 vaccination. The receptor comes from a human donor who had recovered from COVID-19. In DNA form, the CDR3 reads TGTGCCAGCAGCCGGACAGGGAACACCGGGGAGCTGTTTTTT. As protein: CASSRTGNTGELFF.